This record covers a single T cell receptor (beta chain). Its antigen is currently unknown. Tumor libraries mostly used around 4.8 ug genomic DNA, two replicates each. Profiling relied on immunoSEQ multiplex PCR, and the TCRdb table lists in-frame clones only, not all of them. The repertoire holds approximately 7,200 clones, over 35% seen once, with roughly 25% in the top ten. The sample is drawn from a study of neoadjuvant anti-PD-1 for oral cavity cancer. The wider study: Most patients had three to four biweekly doses of 3 mg/kg nivolumab before resection.

Study observations and caveats: Each response group had just a few patients in TCR analyses. Higher pretreatment Treg/Th17 ratios tracked higher pretreatment blood clonality.

V lost 4 bases and J lost 3; bases outside the gene matches: 2. This CDR3 has 14 residues. Germline values: CDR1 SGHDN, CDR2 FVKESK. The receptor's source is a person aged 35 to 85 with oral cavity squamous cell carcinoma. Sequencing was performed on tumor tissue, taken before nivolumab (anti-PD-1) treatment. This sequence joins TRBV14 and TRBJ1-5; 8 positions agree with TRBD1. DNA of the CDR3: TGTGCCAGCAGCCTGACAGGGGTCAATCAGCCCCAGCATTTT. It yields the protein CASSLTGVNQPQHF.